This passage covers 27 T cell receptor beta chains from one sample sequenced in a study of OX40 agonist ivuxolimab in advanced cancers. The data were produced by immunoSEQ multiplex PCR, yet TCRdb's version contains in-frame clones alone and is incomplete. The sample has fewer than 80,000 clones, around 85% seen once. The starting material was CD4+ or CD8+ T cells sorted from blood, obtained in a trial of the OX40 agonist ivuxolimab. The receptor source for this set is an adult with an advanced solid tumor such as melanoma, head and neck, liver or kidney cancer.

Only a few counts were recorded for this clone. V gene TRBV5-1 combines with J gene TRBJ1-5; no definite D call. Germline CDR1 SGHRS, CDR2 YFSETQ. Trimming removed 2 bases from V and 4 bases from J, with 7 bases in between. There are 13 residues in the CDR3. The CDR3 nucleotides read TGCGCCAGCAGCTTATATGAAAATCAGCCCCAGCATTTT. The encoded protein is CASSLYENQPQHF.

The rearrangement uses TRBV9 and TRBJ1-1; no definite D call. Looked up from germline, CDR1 is SGDLS and CDR2 is YYNGEE. This CDR3 has 13 amino acids. V was shortened by 3 bases and J by 4 bases, with 10 bases between the two germline ends. The CDR3 coding sequence is TGTGCCAGCAGCGCCACGGGGTCCACTGAAGCTTTCTTT. This translates into CASSATGSTEAFF.

The CDR3 reads CASRPTGNWSYNEQFF. CDR3 nucleotides: TGCGCCAGCAGGCCCACAGGGAATTGGTCCTACAATGAGCAGTTCTTC. V usage is TRBV10-1 and J usage is TRBJ2-1; D might be TRBD1 (6 bases). The V end was cut by 6 bases, the J end by 1 base, with 16 bases between. Germline CDR1 WNHNN, CDR2 SYGVQD (reference sequence). CDR3 length: 16 residues.

The CDR3 nucleotides read TGTGCCTCCGGGGGGGAGACTGAAGCTTTCTTT. Protein product: CASGGETEAFF. The chain employs TRBV6-5 and TRBJ1-1; maybe TRBD1 (5 bases). The V gene's germline CDR1 is MNHEY and CDR2 SVGAGI. Trimming took off 11 bases at V and 5 bases at J, with 12 bases between the two ends. This CDR3 has 11 amino acids.

The chain links TRBV30 to TRBJ1-5; TRBD1 might be the D (5 bases). Trimming pared 3 bases from V and 0 bases from J, leaving 6 bases between. The CDR3 is 13 amino acids. The germline V gene encodes CDR1 GTSNPN and CDR2 SVGIG (reference sequence). CDR3 residues: CAWRGPSNQPQHF. In nucleotides, the CDR3 is TGTGCCTGGAGGGGGCCTAGCAATCAGCCCCAGCATTTT. The whole variable domain, filled in from reference TRBV30 and TRBJ1-5, reads SQTIHQWPATLVQPVGSPLSLECTVEGTSNPNLYWYRQAAGRGLQLLFYSVGIGQISSEVPQNLSASRPQDRQFILSSKKLLLSDSGFYLCAWRGPSNQPQHFGDGTRLSIL.

V gene TRBV29-1 combines with J gene TRBJ2-5; D is undetermined. This CDR3 has 12 amino acids. The V gene's germline CDR1 is SQVTM and CDR2 ANQGSEA. Trimming left V 5 bases short and J 4 bases short, with 11 bases between. This CDR3 reads CSVTDGVETQYF. DNA of the CDR3: TGCAGCGTTACAGATGGGGTAGAGACCCAGTACTTC.

The V call is TRBV14, the J call TRBJ2-7; D is unresolved. The CDR3 spans 13 residues. V was pared by 3 bases and J by 3 bases, with 9 bases between. CDR1 is SGHDN and CDR2 is FVKESK in the germline V gene. CDR3 in DNA: TGTGCCAGCAGCCAGGGAAGTCACTACGAGCAGTACTTC. Its protein product is CASSQGSHYEQYF. Together with reference TRBV14 and TRBJ2-7, the CDR3 gives the full variable domain: EAGVTQFPSHSVIEKGQTVTLRCDPISGHDNLYWYRRVMGKEIKFLLHFVKESKQDESGMPNNRFLAERTGGTYSTLKVQPAELEDSGVYFCASSQGSHYEQYFGPGTRLTVT.

This chain uses TRBV5-5 with TRBJ2-2; the match to TRBD2 covers 10 bases. Germline-derived CDR1 and CDR2 are SGHKS and YYEKEE (reference sequence). V was pared by 2 bases and J by 1 base, with 2 bases of the junction left unmatched. CDR3 length: 16 amino acids. The CDR3 region is CASSFGLAVNTGELFF. For the CDR3, the DNA is TGTGCCAGCAGCTTTGGACTAGCGGTGAACACCGGGGAGCTGTTTTTT.

This clone came up a few times. V and J are TRBV6-1 and TRBJ1-6; D is unclear. Germline V gene lookup returns CDR1 MNHNS and CDR2 SASEGT. V was shortened by 4 bases and J by 6 bases, with 16 bases between the two germline ends. This CDR3 contains 16 residues. CDR3 residues: CASSGQGSNRNSPLHF. The CDR3 coding sequence is TGTGCCAGCAGTGGACAAGGGAGCAATCGTAATTCACCCCTCCACTTT.

The chain has TRBV28 and TRBJ1-4; 10 bases agree with TRBD1. V shed 6 bases, J shed 5 bases, and the junction held 3 bases outside the gene matches. Germline V gives CDR1 MDHEN, CDR2 SYDVKM. There are 14 residues in the CDR3. CDR3 loop: CASSLTGGNEKLFF. Here the CDR3 DNA reads TGTGCCAGCAGCTTGACAGGGGGCAATGAAAAACTGTTTTTT.

The chain uses TRBV7-2 and TRBJ2-3; D is perhaps TRBD1 (5 bases). V lost 2 bases to trimming and J lost 2 bases, with 8 bases between them. The CDR3 totals 14 residues. CDR1 SGHTA and CDR2 FQGNSA come from the germline V gene. The CDR3 DNA follows: TGTGCCAGCAGCTTACGACAGATCACAGATACGCAGTATTTT. Translation gives CASSLRQITDTQYF.

The V and J genes are TRBV7-2 and TRBJ2-1; D gene uncertain. V lost 1 base and J 12 bases, leaving 10 bases between the germline ends. Germline CDR1 is SGHTA and CDR2 is FQGNSA. The CDR3 runs 12 residues. The CDR3, as DNA: TGTGCCAGCAGCTTAGTTCAGAACGGGCAGTTCTTC. It is translated as CASSLVQNGQFF.

The V gene is TRBV2, the J gene TRBJ2-1; 10 bases align to TRBD2. This CDR3 has 14 amino acids. With 8 bases clipped from V and 6 bases from J, the junction kept 7 bases outside the gene matches. Germline lookup yields CDR1 SNHLY and CDR2 FYNNEI. CDR3 DNA sequence: TGTGCCAGCTACGGACTAGCGGCGATCAATGAGCAGTTCTTC. Its translation: CASYGLAAINEQFF.

The chain joins TRBV7-9 to TRBJ1-2; D not certain. The V end lost 2 bases, the J end lost 6 bases, and 19 bases lay between the germline ends. Germline V CDR1 and CDR2: SEHNR, FQNEAQ (reference sequence). The CDR3 is 16 amino acids. The CDR3 DNA reads as TGTGCCAGCAGCTTATCGAGTTGGACGGCGAATGATGGCTACACCTTC. Protein: CASSLSSWTANDGYTF.

The chain couples TRBV18 to TRBJ2-6, with D perhaps TRBD1 (6 bases). V was trimmed by 3 bases and J by 0 bases, leaving 15 bases between them. CDR1 is KGHSH, CDR2 LQKENI, per germline. The CDR3 is made up of 18 amino acids. The CDR3: CASSPVNQGGSGANVLTF. CDR3 coding DNA: TGTGCCAGCTCACCGGTTAACCAAGGGGGCTCTGGGGCCAACGTCCTGACTTTC. Using reference TRBV18 and TRBJ2-6 for the parts outside the CDR3, the full variable domain is NAGVMQNPRHLVRRRGQEARLRCSPMKGHSHVYWYRQLPEEGLKFMVYLQKENIIDESGMPKERFSAEFPKEGPSILRIQQVVRGDSAAYFCASSPVNQGGSGANVLTFGAGSRLTVL.

This chain connects TRBV4-2 to TRBJ2-5; D unresolved. The CDR3 contains 14 residues. Germline lookup yields CDR1 LGHNA and CDR2 YNFKEQ. Deletions cut 2 bases from V and 1 base from J, with 8 bases between. CDR3 nucleotide sequence: TGTGCCAGCAGCCAACTCCACGGCCAAGAGACCCAGTACTTC. It encodes CASSQLHGQETQYF.

The chain employs TRBV11-3 and TRBJ2-3; 7 bases map to TRBD1. There are 13 residues in the CDR3. V was pared by 4 bases and J by 4 bases, with 2 bases of the junction left unmatched. Germline V CDR1 and CDR2: SGHNT, YENEEA. The CDR3 DNA sequence: TGTGCCAGCAGCTCAAGGGGGCCAGATACGCAGTATTTT. Translating it yields CASSSRGPDTQYF. The whole variable domain, filled in from reference TRBV11-3 and TRBJ2-3, reads EAGVVQSPRYKIIEKKQPVAFWCNPISGHNTLYWYLQNLGQGPELLIRYENEEAVDDSQLPKDRFSAERLKGVDSTLKIQPAELGDSAVYLCASSSRGPDTQYFGPGTRLTVL.

The J gene is TRBJ1-6, the V gene TRBV10-3; 9 positions agree with TRBD1. Germline-derived CDR1 and CDR2 are ENHRY and SYGVKD. This CDR3 is built from 15 residues. V shed 6 bases, J shed 7 bases, and the junction held 7 bases outside the gene matches. CDR3 nucleotides: TGTGCCATCAGCAACCCCGGGACAGGGAATTCACCCCTCCACTTT. It is translated as CAISNPGTGNSPLHF.

This clone was found once. The V and J genes are TRBV11-2 and TRBJ2-5, with D perhaps matching TRBD1 (6 bases). V was clipped by 1 base and J by 2 bases, with 11 bases between them. The CDR3 totals 15 residues. Germline assignment: CDR1 SGHAT and CDR2 FQNNGV. The CDR3 region has the DNA TGTGCCAGCAGCTTAGGGCTCGGACAGCAAGAGACCCAGTACTTC. It codes for CASSLGLGQQETQYF.

This chain connects TRBV6-1 to TRBJ2-6, with D possibly being TRBD2 (6 bases). Germline CDR1 is MNHNS and CDR2 is SASEGT. The CDR3 is made up of 15 amino acids. V lost 7 bases and J lost 2, with 12 bases in between. CDR3 coding DNA: TGTGCCAGCACCCAGAGGAGGGCTGGGGCCAACGTCCTGACTTTC. This gives the protein CASTQRRAGANVLTF.

This clone was detected only a few times. The J gene is TRBJ2-1, the V gene TRBV7-8; 12 bases fit TRBD1. The CDR3 has 21 amino acids. CDR1 and CDR2 from the germline V gene are SGHVS and FQNEAQ. The trim removed 1 base at V and 6 bases at J, leaving 19 bases unmatched. CDR3 amino acids: CASSLGRIEFYRDRGPNEQFF. The CDR3 DNA is TGTGCCAGCAGCTTAGGACGGATAGAATTCTACCGGGACAGGGGGCCCAATGAGCAGTTCTTC.

CDR3: CASSLVLAVTDTQYF. DNA of the CDR3: TGCGCCAGCAGCTTGGTTCTAGCGGTCACAGATACGCAGTATTTT. The chain combines TRBV5-1 with TRBJ2-3; 7 bases fit TRBD2. Germline CDR1 SGHRS, CDR2 YFSETQ. The junction had 3 bases not matched to a gene; V was cut back by 0 bases and J by 2 bases. This CDR3 is built from 15 residues.

The chain uses TRBV30 and TRBJ2-1; 8 nucleotides agree with TRBD2. The CDR3 covers 16 residues. With V trimmed by 0 bases and J by 6 bases, 10 bases remained unmatched. Per germline, CDR1 GTSNPN and CDR2 SVGIG (reference sequence). The CDR3 spells CAWSVRLAGASNEQFF. The CDR3 bases are TGTGCCTGGAGTGTTCGGCTAGCGGGTGCATCCAATGAGCAGTTCTTC. Variable domain in full (rest from reference TRBV30 and TRBJ2-1): SQTIHQWPATLVQPVGSPLSLECTVEGTSNPNLYWYRQAAGRGLQLLFYSVGIGQISSEVPQNLSASRPQDRQFILSSKKLLLSDSGFYLCAWSVRLAGASNEQFFGPGTRLTVL.

This clone has just one count. The chain couples TRBV29-1 to TRBJ1-1, with D unresolved. In germline, CDR1 is SQVTM, CDR2 ANQGSEA. The CDR3 loop spans 12 amino acids. Trimming left V 3 bases short and J 10 bases short, with 15 bases between. In DNA, the CDR3 is TGCAGCGTTGACGATGGCGCGAGGCGAGCTTTCTTT. It is translated as CSVDDGARRAFF.

The chain recombines TRBV6-6 with TRBJ2-7; D not resolved. CDR1 is MNHNY, CDR2 SVGAGI, per germline (reference sequence). This CDR3 is built from 14 residues. V lost 3 bases and J lost 4, with 13 bases in between. In DNA form, the CDR3 reads TGTGCCAGCAGTTATGGTGGATCGGCGTACGAGCAGTACTTC. Encoded protein: CASSYGGSAYEQYF.

The J gene is TRBJ2-4, the V gene TRBV29-1; D gene uncertain. CDR1 is SQVTM and CDR2 is ANQGSEA in the germline V gene. V lost 1 base, J lost 0 bases, and 10 bases lay in between. CDR3 length equals 15 residues. The DNA of the CDR3 is TGCAGCGTTGAAGTTGTCAGGCTAGCCAAAAACATTCAGTACTTC. It is translated as CSVEVVRLAKNIQYF. The entire variable domain, with the rest obtained from reference TRBV29-1 and TRBJ2-4, is as follows: SAVISQKPSRDICQRGTSLTIQCQVDSQVTMMFWYRQQPGQSLTLIATANQGSEATYESGFVIDKFPISRPNLTFSTLTVSNMSPEDSSIYLCSVEVVRLAKNIQYFGAGTRLSVL.

The chain employs TRBV9 and TRBJ2-2, with D uncertain. Deletions cut 4 bases from V and 7 bases from J, with 5 bases between. In germline, CDR1 is SGDLS, CDR2 YYNGEE. CDR3 length: 11 amino acids. The DNA of the CDR3 is TGTGCCAGCAGCCCCCTCGGGGAGCTGTTTTTT. Amino acids: CASSPLGELFF.